The entry that follows covers one T cell receptor beta chain sequence. The sample holds a few counts of this clone. The specificity of this receptor is unknown. Within one base of it there is no much larger clone, and no base qualities were kept. The immunoSEQ hsTCRB v3.0 assay was used at survey level resolution for TRB variable region sequencing. The target sequencing depth for TRB was 40,000-50,000 T-cell genomes per sample. An Illumina MiSeq with a v3 150-cycle kit was used to sequence the pooled TRB libraries. The authors processed their data as follows. Repertoire analysis was run in R within a reproducible Nextflow workflow that covered QC, data transformation and analysis. LymphoSeq2, an R package for exploring AIRR-Seq data, was used to implement the custom analyses. After excluding a few samples that yielded fewer than 5000 total TRB sequences, 190 or so HIV repertoires remained for analysis. Among the roughly 200 retained HIV repertoires, 55 to 65 were collected before ART initiation and some 130 were collected after ART initiation. Each repertoire was downsampled to 5000 TRB nucleotide sequences, and summary statistics were averaged across 100 downsampling iterations. TRB sequences were retained for analysis only if CDR3 regions of at least seven amino acids were present. A Shannon entropy-derived clonality score and the Gini coefficient were used to measure diversity. In the repertoire networks, any two of the top 5000 CDR3 amino acid sequences were connected whenever the two sequences differed by an edit distance of one. GLIPH2 predicted antigen specificity groups and MHC restriction for TRB CDR3 amino acid sequences. To flag known associations with CMV, EBV, HIV or tissue antigens, CDR3 amino acid sequences were compared against VDJdb and McPAS-TCR. Pre-ART, post-ART and control groups were compared with Wilcoxon signed-rank tests and Holm-Bonferroni correction. This immuneACCESS table, as held by TCRdb, lists in-frame sequences with V and J called but not all clones. Of the missing ones, under half trace to an unresolved V gene in checked studies; the others have no known cause. D and trimming were read from the DNA, whereas the V and J calls and clone size are those reported in that table. The sample contains approximately 39,000 clones, around 75% of them found a single time. The top ten constitute around 5.1% of the sample.

The V and J ends are trimmed by 1 base and 6 bases, leaving 9 bases between them. The germline V gene yields MDHEN for CDR1 and SYDVKM for CDR2. Spanning cysteine to phenylalanine, the CDR3 consists of 14 amino acids. The sequence is cut down to CDR3 DNA, 42 bases in frame from base 1. The data belong to a study of long-term antiretroviral therapy in people with HIV (dated by TCRdb to the early 2020s). About the investigation overall: The earliest samples were collected about a decade before the 2015 WHO recommendation for immediate ART, when ART was typically delayed until CD4 counts fell. A total of 150 to 200 cryopreserved PBMC samples came from approximately 30 adults with confirmed HIV infection and were collected serially over a mean of roughly six years (range 1-12). About 40% of the roughly 30 participants with HIV were female. Test extractions of a monoclonal T-cell line alongside approximately 34 polyclonal samples showed no cross-contamination during QIAcube processing. A retrospective serial study tested whether ART initiation and durable HIV suppression were associated with changes in peripheral blood TRB repertoire composition and diversity.

To be included, a participant needed at least one PBMC sample from before ART initiation plus at least two post-ART samples. Every participant with HIV received treatment in the United States of America. Before DNA extraction, cryopreserved samples of 1-10 million PBMC were thawed and then washed. At the time of the earliest PBMC sample, participants with HIV were aged between about 20 and 54 years. Each participant contributed PBMC samples from 1-4 timepoints before ART initiation and 2-8 timepoints after ART initiation, with a median of 7 samples. For every participant, serial HIV viral load, CD4+ T-cell count, ART history and demographic data were obtained. Genomic DNA was extracted from unsorted PBMC with a Qiagen kit on a QIAcube, processed in batches of 12 samples. Here is what the overall study found, with its caveats: Because pre-ART samples had limited cell numbers, unsorted PBMC were profiled rather than sorted CD4+ and CD8+ T cells. The samples were dated from about 2004 to 2017, and the ART regimens that were used may be less effective than current ART regimens. Expanded TRB clones identified before ART initiation dominated the repertoire across all time points, though the dominance fluctuated and decreased in many PLHIV after ART. No data were available on ART adherence, viral resistance or therapy changes, limiting inferences about post-ART repertoire changes. Starting ART was linked to a significant rise in TRB diversity, yet even with long-term ART the diversity remained significantly lower than in transplant donor controls. CDR3 length ranges in HIV repertoires were narrower than in controls, and network structure suggested an antigen-experienced repertoire with only a slight naive shift after ART. Since PBMC availability was limited, sequencing covered only the TCR beta chain, with no alpha chain pairing.

The source is a young man with HIV. The sequence is built from TRBV28 and TRBJ2-2, with the identity of the D gene unclear. Source: unsorted PBMCs, taken 1.5 years after starting antiretroviral therapy. The bases are TGTGCCAGCAGTTTATATTCGGCAGCCGGGGAGCTGTTTTTT. This is translated as CASSLYSAAGELFF.